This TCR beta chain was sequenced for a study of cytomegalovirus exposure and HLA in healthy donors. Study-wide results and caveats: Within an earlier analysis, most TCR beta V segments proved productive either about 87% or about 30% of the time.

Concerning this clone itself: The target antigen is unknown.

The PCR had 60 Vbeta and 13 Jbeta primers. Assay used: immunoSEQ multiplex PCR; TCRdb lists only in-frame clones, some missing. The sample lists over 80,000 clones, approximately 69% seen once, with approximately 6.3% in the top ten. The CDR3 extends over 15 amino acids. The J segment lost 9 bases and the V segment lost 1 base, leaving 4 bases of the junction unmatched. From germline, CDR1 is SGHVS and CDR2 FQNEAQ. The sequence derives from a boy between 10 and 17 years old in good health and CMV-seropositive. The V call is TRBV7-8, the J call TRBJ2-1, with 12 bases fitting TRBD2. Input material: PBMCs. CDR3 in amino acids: CASSLGLAGAFEQFF. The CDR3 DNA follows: TGTGCCAGCAGCTTAGGACTAGCGGGAGCTTTTGAGCAGTTCTTC.